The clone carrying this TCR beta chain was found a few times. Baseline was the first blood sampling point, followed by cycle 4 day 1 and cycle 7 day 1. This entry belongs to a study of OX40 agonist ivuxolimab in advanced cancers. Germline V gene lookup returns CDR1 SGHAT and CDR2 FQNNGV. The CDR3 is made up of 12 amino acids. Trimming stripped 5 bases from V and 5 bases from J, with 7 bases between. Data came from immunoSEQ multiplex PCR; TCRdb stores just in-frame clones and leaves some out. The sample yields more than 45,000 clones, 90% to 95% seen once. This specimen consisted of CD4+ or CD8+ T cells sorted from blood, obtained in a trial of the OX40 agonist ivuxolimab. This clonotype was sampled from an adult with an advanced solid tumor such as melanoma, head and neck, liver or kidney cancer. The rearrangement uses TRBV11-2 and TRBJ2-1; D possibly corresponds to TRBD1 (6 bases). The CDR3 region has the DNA TGTGCCAGCAGCCAGGGGAACAATGAGCAGTTCTTC. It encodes CASSQGNNEQFF.